The 24 T cell receptor beta chains below were found in one sample sequenced in a study of OX40 agonist ivuxolimab in advanced cancers. Profiling relied on immunoSEQ multiplex PCR, and the TCRdb table lists in-frame clones only, not all of them. The sample yields approximately 59,000 clones, approximately 80% seen once. This specimen was CD4+ or CD8+ T cells sorted from blood, taken in a trial of the OX40 agonist ivuxolimab. These receptor sequences come from an adult with an advanced solid tumor such as melanoma, head and neck, liver or kidney cancer.

This sequence joins TRBV5-1 and TRBJ2-3; TRBD2 matches 9 bases. The CDR3 extends over 18 amino acids. Germline loops: CDR1 SGHRS, CDR2 YFSETQ. The trim removed 5 bases at V and 0 bases at J, leaving 13 bases unmatched. The chain's CDR3 is CASRMGASGMTSTDTQYF. The DNA for the CDR3 is TGCGCCAGCAGGATGGGGGCTAGCGGGATGACTAGCACAGATACGCAGTATTTT.

The J gene is TRBJ2-1, the V gene TRBV7-8, with 7 bases fitting TRBD2. Germline-derived CDR1 and CDR2 are SGHVS and FQNEAQ. The ends lost 3 bases at V and 1 base at J; junction bases unmatched: 3. The CDR3 has 15 amino acids. This CDR3 reads CASSLGTTSYNEQFF. The DNA of the CDR3 is TGTGCCAGCAGCTTGGGGACTACGTCCTACAATGAGCAGTTCTTC.

The chain joins TRBV4-1 to TRBJ2-5; D gene unclear. Germline V gene data show CDR1 as MGHRA and CDR2 as YSYEKL. The CDR3 is made up of 16 amino acids. The V and J ends lost 1 base and 4 bases respectively, with 16 bases between them. The CDR3 region has the DNA TGCGCCAGCAGCCAAGCGGGTCGCCATTTGGGAGAGACCCAGTACTTC. Amino acids: CASSQAGRHLGETQYF.

V is TRBV18 and J is TRBJ2-7; TRBD1 or TRBD2 may be the D gene (6 bases each). This CDR3 comprises 14 residues. V dropped 4 bases and J dropped 0 bases, with 10 bases sitting between them. CDR1 KGHSH and CDR2 LQKENI come from the germline V gene. The CDR3 nucleotides read TGTGCCAGCTCACGGGGGGCGAGCTCCTACGAGCAGTACTTC. Its translation is CASSRGASSYEQYF.

This clone was found a few times. This chain joins TRBV5-1 and TRBJ1-1; 10 nucleotides align to TRBD1. J lost 9 bases, V lost 0 bases, and 5 bases had no gene match. The CDR3 length is 14 residues. Germline lookup yields CDR1 SGHRS and CDR2 YFSETQ. For the CDR3, the DNA is TGCGCCAGCAGCTTGGGGACAGGGGGAGGGAAAGCTTTCTTT. Its translation: CASSLGTGGGKAFF. Filled out from reference TRBV5-1 and TRBJ1-1, the complete variable domain reads KAGVTQTPRYLIKTRGQQVTLSCSPISGHRSVSWYQQTPGQGLQFLFEYFSETQRNKGNFPGRFSGRQFSNSRSEMNVSTLELGDSALYLCASSLGTGGGKAFFGQGTRLTVV.

As to this clone: Other DNA sequences in this specimen translate into the identical CDR3. The chain couples TRBV15 to TRBJ1-5; D ambiguous. The V end was cut by 0 bases, the J end by 7 bases, with 4 bases between. CDR1 and CDR2 (germline): LNHNV, YYDKDF (reference sequence). The CDR3 totals 12 residues. This CDR3 reads CATSRDLQPQHF. DNA of the CDR3: TGTGCCACCAGCAGAGATCTGCAGCCCCAGCATTTT.

The V and J genes are TRBV29-1 and TRBJ2-7; 12 bases line up with TRBD2. The CDR3 has 12 residues. With V trimmed by 7 bases and J by 4 bases, 2 bases remained unmatched. Per the germline V gene, CDR1 is SQVTM and CDR2 is ANQGSEA. DNA of the CDR3: TGCAGCGCCGGACTAGCGGGATACGAGCAGTACTTC. Translated: CSAGLAGYEQYF.

This rearrangement joins TRBV7-6 to TRBJ1-1; D is unclear. CDR1 and CDR2 from the germline V gene are SGHVS and FNYEAQ. The V and J ends lost 1 base and 4 bases respectively, with 4 bases between them. The CDR3 covers 12 residues. CDR3 in DNA: TGTGCCAGCAGCTTAGGCACCACTGAAGCTTTCTTT. It is translated as CASSLGTTEAFF.

This sequence joins TRBV28 and TRBJ1-3; the match to TRBD1 covers 7 bases. The length of the CDR3 is 14 residues. Looked up from germline, CDR1 is MDHEN and CDR2 is SYDVKM. The V segment lost 7 bases and the J segment 1 base; nucleotides outside the gene matches: 4. This CDR3 reads CASTPRGSGNTIYF. The CDR3 DNA sequence: TGTGCCAGCACCCCCAGGGGGTCTGGAAACACCATATATTTT.

About this clone itself: At the DNA level, this CDR3 is encoded by other sequences in the same sample as well. The chain carries TRBV2 and TRBJ2-5; D remains unclear. The V end was cut by 4 bases, the J end by 2 bases, with 5 bases between. Per the germline V gene, CDR1 is SNHLY and CDR2 is FYNNEI. The CDR3 is made up of 12 amino acids. This chain's CDR3 is CASSVLQETQYF. Here the CDR3 DNA reads TGTGCCAGCAGTGTCCTTCAAGAGACCCAGTACTTC.

The rearrangement uses TRBV6-1 and TRBJ2-5; D gene ambiguous. In germline, CDR1 is MNHNS, CDR2 SASEGT. The CDR3 loop spans 13 amino acids. Trimming left V 2 bases short and J 2 bases short, with 6 bases between. CDR3 region: CASSEQQQETQYF. DNA for the CDR3: TGTGCCAGCAGTGAACAGCAACAAGAGACCCAGTACTTC.

About this clone itself: Other DNA sequences of this sample code for an identical CDR3. The V call is TRBV5-1, the J call TRBJ2-5; 11 nucleotides match TRBD1. The CDR3 has 16 amino acids. With 0 bases clipped from V and 2 bases from J, the junction kept 3 bases outside the gene matches. The V gene's germline CDR1 is SGHRS and CDR2 YFSETQ. The CDR3 region is CASSLGGTGGQETQYF. CDR3 nucleotide sequence: TGCGCCAGCAGCTTGGGAGGGACAGGGGGTCAAGAGACCCAGTACTTC.

This clone was detected once. The chain joins TRBV7-2 to TRBJ2-1; D not certain. CDR1 SGHTA and CDR2 FQGNSA come from the germline V gene. The ends were cut back, 3 bases at V and 9 bases at J, with 6 bases in the middle. The CDR3 is made up of 11 amino acids. CDR3 region: CASSLRIEQFF. DNA of the CDR3: TGTGCCAGCAGCTTGAGGATTGAGCAGTTCTTC.

This chain connects TRBV7-6 to TRBJ2-5, with D tentatively TRBD2 (5 bases). The ends were cut back, 5 bases at V and 3 bases at J, with 22 bases in the middle. The CDR3 has 17 residues. In germline, CDR1 is SGHVS, CDR2 FNYEAQ. The CDR3 DNA reads TGTGCCAGCAGCCGACTGCCGGACGGGAACGGTGAAGAGACCCAGTACTTC. Protein product: CASSRLPDGNGEETQYF. Filled out from reference TRBV7-6 and TRBJ2-5, the complete variable domain reads GAGVSQSPRYKVTKRGQDVALRCDPISGHVSLYWYRQALGQGPEFLTYFNYEAQQDKSGLPNDRFSAERPEGSISTLTIQRTEQRDSAMYRCASSRLPDGNGEETQYFGPGTRLLVL.

The chain recombines TRBV2 with TRBJ2-1; 9 bases agree with TRBD1. Germline assignment: CDR1 SNHLY and CDR2 FYNNEI. The CDR3 runs 14 residues. The V segment lost 7 bases and the J segment 7 bases; nucleotides outside the gene matches: 8. Here the CDR3 reads CASNLDRGRNEQFF. The CDR3 nucleotides read TGTGCCAGCAACTTGGACAGGGGAAGGAATGAGCAGTTCTTC.

The V call is TRBV7-2, the J call TRBJ2-5; D not certain. The length of the CDR3 is 15 residues. Per germline, CDR1 SGHTA and CDR2 FQGNSA. Trimming took off 7 bases at V and 0 bases at J, with 15 bases between the two ends. CDR3 bases: TGTGCCAGCACCTTTGATTTGGGGAACCAAGAGACCCAGTACTTC. Amino acids: CASTFDLGNQETQYF.

The genes are TRBV6-1 and TRBJ2-7; tentatively, D is TRBD1 (5 bases). CDR1 and CDR2 from the germline V gene are MNHNS and SASEGT. The ends were cut back, 11 bases at V and 2 bases at J, with 16 bases in the middle. CDR3 length equals 13 residues. This chain's CDR3 is CAASWGETYEQYF. The CDR3 nucleotides are TGTGCCGCAAGCTGGGGCGAGACCTACGAGCAGTACTTC.

V and J are TRBV5-1 and TRBJ2-1; 14 nucleotides align to TRBD2. Losses at the gene ends were 2 bases for V and 0 bases for J; bases not matched to a gene: 4. The length of the CDR3 is 18 residues. Looked up from germline, CDR1 is SGHRS and CDR2 is YFSETQ. The CDR3 spells CASSFPGLAGVSYNEQFF. As DNA, the CDR3 is TGCGCCAGCAGCTTCCCGGGACTAGCGGGGGTCTCCTACAATGAGCAGTTCTTC.

This clone was detected once. The chain is built from TRBV6-1 and TRBJ1-1; D remains unclear. The V end was cut by 3 bases, the J end by 5 bases, with 13 bases between. Germline V CDR1 and CDR2: MNHNS, SASEGT. The CDR3 length is 14 residues. CDR3 nucleotide sequence: TGTGCCAGCAGTGATTCCGCCATGGGGACTGAAGCTTTCTTT. It translates to CASSDSAMGTEAFF.

V usage is TRBV30 and J usage is TRBJ2-7; a weak D match, TRBD1 (6 bases). V lost 3 bases to trimming and J lost 5 bases, with 17 bases between them. CDR1 is GTSNPN and CDR2 is SVGIG in the germline V gene (reference sequence). The CDR3 runs 14 residues. CDR3 protein: CAWRPTGLDDEQYF. CDR3 nucleotide sequence: TGTGCCTGGAGACCTACAGGGTTGGATGACGAGCAGTACTTC.

J is TRBJ1-5 and V is TRBV28; 7 nucleotides line up with TRBD1. V lost 6 bases, J lost 4 bases, and 9 bases stayed unmatched. The CDR3 contains 15 residues. The germline V gene encodes CDR1 MDHEN and CDR2 SYDVKM. Here the CDR3 reads CASSQDRVWNQPQHF. For the CDR3, the DNA is TGTGCCAGCAGCCAAGACAGGGTCTGGAATCAGCCCCAGCATTTT.

The rearrangement joins TRBV28 to TRBJ2-1; 11 nucleotides agree with TRBD1. This CDR3 is built from 16 residues. J lost 7 bases, V lost 5 bases, and 10 bases had no gene match. The germline V gene has CDR1 MDHEN and CDR2 SYDVKM. The DNA for the CDR3 is TGTGCCAGCAGTCCTCTTGGACAGGGGGCTCGGAATGAGCAGTTCTTC. This gives the protein CASSPLGQGARNEQFF.

This chain links TRBV23-1 with TRBJ1-5, with 7 positions matching TRBD1. TRBV23-1 is known as an ORF, though its function is uncertain. J gave up 0 bases and V 4 bases, and 15 bases lay outside the gene matches. CDR3 length equals 19 residues. CDR3 sequence reads: CASSPKMGQTNGSNQPQHF. The CDR3 DNA is TGCGCCAGCAGTCCGAAAATGGGACAGACGAATGGTAGCAATCAGCCCCAGCATTTT.

The chain combines TRBV4-1 with TRBJ2-2; D may be TRBD1 (5 bases). Trimming shortened V by 1 base and J by 2 bases, and 8 bases separated the two germline ends. The germline V gene encodes CDR1 MGHRA and CDR2 YSYEKL. This CDR3 contains 15 residues. CDR3 amino acids: CASSQATANTGELFF. Here the CDR3 DNA reads TGCGCCAGCAGCCAAGCGACAGCAAACACCGGGGAGCTGTTTTTT.